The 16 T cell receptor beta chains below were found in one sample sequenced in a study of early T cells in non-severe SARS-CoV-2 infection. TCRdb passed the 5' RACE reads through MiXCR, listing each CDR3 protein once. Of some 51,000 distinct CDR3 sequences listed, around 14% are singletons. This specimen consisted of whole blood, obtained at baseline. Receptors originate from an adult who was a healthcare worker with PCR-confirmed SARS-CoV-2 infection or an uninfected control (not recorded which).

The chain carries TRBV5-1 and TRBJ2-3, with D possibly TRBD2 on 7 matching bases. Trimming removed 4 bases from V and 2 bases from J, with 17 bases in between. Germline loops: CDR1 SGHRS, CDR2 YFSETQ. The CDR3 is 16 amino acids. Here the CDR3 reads CASSRTRGAYTDTQYF. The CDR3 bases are TGCGCCAGCAGCCGTACACGGGGGGCCTACACAGATACGCAGTATTTT.

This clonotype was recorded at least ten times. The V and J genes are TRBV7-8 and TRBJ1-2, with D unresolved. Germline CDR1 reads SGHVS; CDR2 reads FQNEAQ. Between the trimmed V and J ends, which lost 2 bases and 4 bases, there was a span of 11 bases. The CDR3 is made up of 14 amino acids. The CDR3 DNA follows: TGTGCCAGCAGCTTAAGGCCGGTCGGCTATGGCTACACCTTC. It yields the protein CASSLRPVGYGYTF.

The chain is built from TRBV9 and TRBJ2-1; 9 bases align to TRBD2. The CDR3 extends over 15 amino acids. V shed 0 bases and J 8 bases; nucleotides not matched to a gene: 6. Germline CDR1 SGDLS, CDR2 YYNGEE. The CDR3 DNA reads TGTGCCAGCAGCGTAGAGGCGGGAGGGCTTTATGAGCAGTTCTTC. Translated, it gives CASSVEAGGLYEQFF.

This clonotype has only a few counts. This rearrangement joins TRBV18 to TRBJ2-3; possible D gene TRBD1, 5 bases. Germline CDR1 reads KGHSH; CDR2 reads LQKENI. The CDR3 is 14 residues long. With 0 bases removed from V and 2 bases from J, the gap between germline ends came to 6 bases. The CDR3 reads CASSPPRATDTQYF. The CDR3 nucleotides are TGTGCCAGCTCACCACCCAGGGCCACAGATACGCAGTATTTT.

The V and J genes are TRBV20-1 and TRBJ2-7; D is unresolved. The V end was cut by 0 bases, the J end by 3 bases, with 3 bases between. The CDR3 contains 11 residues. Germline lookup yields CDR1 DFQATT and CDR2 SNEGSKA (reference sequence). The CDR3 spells CSARDSYEQYF. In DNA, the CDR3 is TGCAGTGCTAGAGACAGCTACGAGCAGTACTTC.

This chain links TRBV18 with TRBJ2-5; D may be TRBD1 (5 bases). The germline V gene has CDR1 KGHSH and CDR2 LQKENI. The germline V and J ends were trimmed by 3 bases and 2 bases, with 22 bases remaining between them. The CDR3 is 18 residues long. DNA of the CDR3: TGTGCCAGCTCACCGCAAGCCCCTGACCCGCAGGGACAAGAGACCCAGTACTTC. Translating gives CASSPQAPDPQGQETQYF.

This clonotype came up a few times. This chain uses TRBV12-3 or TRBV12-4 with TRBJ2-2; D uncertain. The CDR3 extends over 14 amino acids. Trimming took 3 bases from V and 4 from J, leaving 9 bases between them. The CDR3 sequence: CASSLLGFTGELFF. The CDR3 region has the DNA TGTGCCAGCAGTTTGTTAGGCTTCACCGGGGAGCTGTTTTTT.

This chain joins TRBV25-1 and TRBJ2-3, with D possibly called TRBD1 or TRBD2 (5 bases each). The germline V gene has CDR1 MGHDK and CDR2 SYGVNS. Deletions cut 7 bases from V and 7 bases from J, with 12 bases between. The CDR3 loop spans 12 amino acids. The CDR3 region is CASTGTPYTQYF. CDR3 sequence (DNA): TGTGCCAGCACCGGGACCCCTTATACGCAGTATTTT.

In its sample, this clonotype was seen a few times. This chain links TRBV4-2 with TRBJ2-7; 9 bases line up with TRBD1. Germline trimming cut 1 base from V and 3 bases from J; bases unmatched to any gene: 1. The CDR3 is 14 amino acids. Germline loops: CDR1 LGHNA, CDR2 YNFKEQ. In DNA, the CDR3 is TGTGCCAGCAGCCAAGGACAGGGGGACTACGAGCAGTACTTC. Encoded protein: CASSQGQGDYEQYF.

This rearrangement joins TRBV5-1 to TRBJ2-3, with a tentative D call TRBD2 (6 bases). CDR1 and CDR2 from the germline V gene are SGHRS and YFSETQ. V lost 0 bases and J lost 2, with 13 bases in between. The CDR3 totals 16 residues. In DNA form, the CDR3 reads TGCGCCAGCAGCTTGGCTGTGGAGGGCACCACAGATACGCAGTATTTT. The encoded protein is CASSLAVEGTTDTQYF. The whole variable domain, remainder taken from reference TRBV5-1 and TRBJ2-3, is KAGVTQTPRYLIKTRGQQVTLSCSPISGHRSVSWYQQTPGQGLQFLFEYFSETQRNKGNFPGRFSGRQFSNSRSEMNVSTLELGDSALYLCASSLAVEGTTDTQYFGPGTRLTVL.

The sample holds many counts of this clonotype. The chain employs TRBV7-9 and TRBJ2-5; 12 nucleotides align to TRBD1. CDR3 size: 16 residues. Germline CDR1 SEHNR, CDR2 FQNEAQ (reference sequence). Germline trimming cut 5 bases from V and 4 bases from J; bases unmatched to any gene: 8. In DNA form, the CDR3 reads TGTGCCAGCAGCCCTGGGGACAGGGGGCTGCGAGAGACCCAGTACTTC. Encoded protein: CASSPGDRGLRETQYF. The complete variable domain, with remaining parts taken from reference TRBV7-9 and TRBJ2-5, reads DTGVSQNPRHKITKRGQNVTFRCDPISEHNRLYWYRQTLGQGPEFLTYFQNEAQLEKSRLLSDRFSAERPKGSFSTLEIQRTEQGDSAMYLCASSPGDRGLRETQYFGPGTRLLVL.

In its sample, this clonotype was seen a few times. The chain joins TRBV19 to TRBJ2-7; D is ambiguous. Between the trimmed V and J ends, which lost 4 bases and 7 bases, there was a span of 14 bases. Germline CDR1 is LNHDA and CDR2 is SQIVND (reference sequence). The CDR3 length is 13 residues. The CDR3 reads CASSTTSVGEQYF. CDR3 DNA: TGTGCCAGTAGTACTACGTCCGTTGGGGAGCAGTACTTC.

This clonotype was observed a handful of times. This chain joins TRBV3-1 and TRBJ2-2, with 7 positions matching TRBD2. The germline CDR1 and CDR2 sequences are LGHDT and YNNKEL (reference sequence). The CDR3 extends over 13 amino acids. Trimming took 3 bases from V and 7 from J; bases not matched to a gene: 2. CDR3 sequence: CASSQTSFGELFF. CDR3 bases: TGTGCCAGCAGCCAGACTAGCTTCGGGGAGCTGTTTTTT.

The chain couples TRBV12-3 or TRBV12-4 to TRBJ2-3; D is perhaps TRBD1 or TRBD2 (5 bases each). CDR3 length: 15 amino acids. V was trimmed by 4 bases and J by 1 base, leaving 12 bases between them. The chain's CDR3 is CASSSTGPRTDTQYF. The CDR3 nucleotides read TGTGCCAGCAGTTCTACGGGGCCCCGCACAGATACGCAGTATTTT.

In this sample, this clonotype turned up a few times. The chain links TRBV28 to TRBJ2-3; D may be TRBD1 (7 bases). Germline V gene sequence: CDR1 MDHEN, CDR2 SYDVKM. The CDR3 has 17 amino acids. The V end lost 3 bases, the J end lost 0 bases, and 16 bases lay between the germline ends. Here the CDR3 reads CASSFPLTGTSTDTQYF. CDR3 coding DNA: TGTGCCAGCAGTTTCCCTTTGACAGGGACTAGCACAGATACGCAGTATTTT.

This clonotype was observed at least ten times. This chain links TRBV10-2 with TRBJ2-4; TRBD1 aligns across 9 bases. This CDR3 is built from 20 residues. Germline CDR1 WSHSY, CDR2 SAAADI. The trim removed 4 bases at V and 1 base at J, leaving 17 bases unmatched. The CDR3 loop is CASSAGLRDRAKKAKNIQYF. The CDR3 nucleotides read TGCGCCAGCAGTGCCGGGTTAAGGGACAGGGCAAAGAAGGCCAAAAACATTCAGTACTTC.